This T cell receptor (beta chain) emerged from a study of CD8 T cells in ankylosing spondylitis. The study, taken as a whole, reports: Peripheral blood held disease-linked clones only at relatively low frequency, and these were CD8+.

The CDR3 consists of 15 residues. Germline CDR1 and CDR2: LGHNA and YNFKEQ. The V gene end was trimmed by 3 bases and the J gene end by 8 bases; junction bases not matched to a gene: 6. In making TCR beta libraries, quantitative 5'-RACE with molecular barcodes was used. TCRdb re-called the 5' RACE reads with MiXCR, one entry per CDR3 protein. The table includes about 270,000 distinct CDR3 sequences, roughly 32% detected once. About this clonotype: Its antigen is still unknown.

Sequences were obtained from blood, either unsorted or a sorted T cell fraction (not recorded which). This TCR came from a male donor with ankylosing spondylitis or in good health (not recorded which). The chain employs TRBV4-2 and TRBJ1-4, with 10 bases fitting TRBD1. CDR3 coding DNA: TGTGCCAGCAGCCAGACAGGGGGCCCCTACGAAAAACTGTTTTTT. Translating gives CASSQTGGPYEKLFF.